Below are 5 T cell receptor beta chains sequenced from a single sample in a study of beta chain features in type 1 diabetes. Expressed TCRB transcripts were sequenced because the isolated RNA had all been reverse transcribed beforehand. Produced via immunoSEQ multiplex PCR; TCRdb's table is partial and in-frame only. Of about 470,000 clones in the sample, around 28% are singletons; the top ten hold about 0.065%. Sequences were obtained from naive CD4+ T cells from blood. The receptor set was obtained from a man between 18 and 29 years old in good health.

This clone was seen only a few times. The chain uses TRBV29-1 and TRBJ2-3; 10 bases agree with TRBD2. V lost 6 bases, J lost 0 bases, and 15 bases stayed unmatched. The CDR3 loop spans 18 amino acids. Per germline, CDR1 SQVTM and CDR2 ANQGSEA. CDR3 residues: CSVEGASGRVPSTDTQYF. The CDR3 coding sequence is TGCAGCGTCGAGGGGGCTAGCGGGAGAGTCCCTAGCACAGATACGCAGTATTTT.

This sequence joins TRBV9 and TRBJ2-1, with TRBD2 matching 12 bases. Germline loops: CDR1 SGDLS, CDR2 YYNGEE. Trimming at V came to 4 bases and at J to 7 bases, leaving 12 bases not matched to a gene. This CDR3 region has 17 residues. CDR3 region: CASSSSLAGGPKNEQFF. The CDR3 bases are TGTGCCAGCAGCTCGAGCCTAGCGGGAGGGCCCAAGAATGAGCAGTTCTTC.

The V call is TRBV2, the J call TRBJ2-1; D possibly corresponds to TRBD2 (5 bases). The germline V gene has CDR1 SNHLY and CDR2 FYNNEI. This CDR3 is 15 amino acids long. Trimming shortened V by 1 base and J by 8 bases, and 15 bases separated the two germline ends. The CDR3 coding sequence is TGTGCCAGCAGTGAAGGGGAGACTCCGAGGGATGAGCAGTTCTTC. Encoded protein: CASSEGETPRDEQFF.

The V call is TRBV30, the J call TRBJ2-7, with no clear D. The CDR3 is 16 amino acids. In germline, CDR1 is GTSNPN, CDR2 SVGIG (reference sequence). The ends were cut back, 0 bases at V and 2 bases at J, with 17 bases in the middle. The DNA for the CDR3 is TGTGCCTGGAGTGTACCCCTTTTCAGGCCCCCCTACGAGCAGTACTTC. Protein sequence: CAWSVPLFRPPYEQYF. Variable domain in full (rest from reference TRBV30 and TRBJ2-7): SQTIHQWPATLVQPVGSPLSLECTVEGTSNPNLYWYRQAAGRGLQLLFYSVGIGQISSEVPQNLSASRPQDRQFILSSKKLLLSDSGFYLCAWSVPLFRPPYEQYFGPGTRLTVT.

This clone has a handful of counts. The chain is built from TRBV9 and TRBJ2-7; D unclear. Trimming removed 0 bases from V and 1 base from J, with 5 bases in between. Germline assignment: CDR1 SGDLS and CDR2 YYNGEE. CDR3 length equals 13 residues. CDR3 sequence (DNA): TGTGCCAGCAGCGTAGGCAGTTCCTACGAGCAGTACTTC. Translated: CASSVGSSYEQYF.